This is a list of T cell receptor beta chains from one sample in a study of T cells after somatic rescue of genetic block. This table comes from immunoSEQ multiplex PCR, and its TCRdb copy is limited to in-frame clones, with some not included. The top ten hold more than 1.5% of the sample, which has tens of thousands of clones, 85% to 90% seen once. What was sequenced was peripheral blood mononuclear cells (PBMCs). Source of these receptors: a woman aged 18-29 years. The CDR3 runs from the conserved cysteine through the conserved F or W. A D gene is named only where the DNA matches it firmly. Only part of the rows carry a size: once, few, many, or a class if the clone is expanded.

>TRBV18|once|TRBJ2-1|NA
TGTGCCAGCTCACCACCGGCGCCAGCTTACAATGAGCAGTTCTTC
CASSPPAPAYNEQFF
>TRBV6-1|NA|TRBJ2-7|NA
TGTGCCAGCAGTCCCAGGGGGGTCCCCTACGAGCAGTACTTC
CASSPRGVPYEQYF
>TRBV5-4|once|TRBJ2-7|TRBD2
TGTGCCAGCAGCTCCCCCGAGCTAGCGGGTGGCTACGAGCAGTACTTC
CASSSPELAGGYEQYF
>TRBV5-4|NA|TRBJ1-1|NA
TGTGCCAGCAGCTTTATGGGGTTGAACACTGAAGCTTTCTTT
CASSFMGLNTEAFF
>TRBV28|NA|TRBJ2-1|NA
TGTGCCAGCAGTTTCCGCCACTACAATGAGCAGTTCTTC
CASSFRHYNEQFF
>TRBV28|NA|TRBJ2-6|TRBD1
TGTGCCACAGGACAGGACGGCTCTGGGGCCAACGTCCTGACTTTC
CATGQDGSGANVLTF
>TRBV19|NA|TRBJ1-1|NA
TGTGCCAGTGGGCAAGGGGCGAGTATGAACACTGAAGCTTTCTTT
CASGQGASMNTEAFF
>TRBV29-1|NA|TRBJ2-7|NA
TGCAGCGTTGGGGTGACACAAACCTACGAGCAGTACTTC
CSVGVTQTYEQYF
>TRBV30|NA|TRBJ1-2|TRBD1
TGTGCCTGGAGTGAACCTTTTCCGGGACAGATCTATGGCTACACCTTC
CAWSEPFPGQIYGYTF
>TRBV27|NA|TRBJ2-1|TRBD1
TGTGCCAGCAGTTTGTCGTCGATGGGACAGGCTGAAAGGGATGAGCAGTTCTTC
CASSLSSMGQAERDEQFF
>TRBV27|NA|TRBJ2-7|NA
TGTGCCAGCAGTTTAGAGGGGTCCTACGAGCAGTACTTC
CASSLEGSYEQYF
>TRBV28|once|TRBJ1-6|NA
TGTGCCGGTGGGGTCTCCTATAATTCACCCCTCCACTTT
CAGGVSYNSPLHF
>TRBV7-9|NA|TRBJ2-7|NA
TGTGCCAGCAGCTTAGATTGGGGTTACGAGCAGTACTTC
CASSLDWGYEQYF
>TRBV19|NA|TRBJ2-1|NA
TGTGCCAGCCGGAGGGGCCTTTACAATGAGCAGTTCTTC
CASRRGLYNEQFF
>TRBV6-4|few|TRBJ2-1|NA
TGTGCCAGCAGTGACGATGCAGGGTCCTACAATGAGCAGTTCTTC
CASSDDAGSYNEQFF
>TRBV10-1|NA|TRBJ1-6|TRBD1
TGCGCCAGCAGCCGAGGGGGCGCGAATTCACCCCTCCACTTT
CASSRGGANSPLHF
>TRBV27|NA|TRBJ2-2|NA
TGTGCCAGCAGTTTCCTAGGCAGGGACGGTACCGGGGAGCTGTTTTTT
CASSFLGRDGTGELFF
>TRBV27|NA|TRBJ1-2|NA
TGTGCCAGCAGGCGGGGGGGTCACTATGGCTACACCTTC
CASRRGGHYGYTF
>TRBV5-6|NA|TRBJ2-1|NA
TGTGCCAGCAGCTTGGAGGGCGGGCCTAGGACAGTAGGGCAGTTCTTC
CASSLEGGPRTVGQFF
>TRBV25-1|once|TRBJ2-2|NA
TGTGCCAGCAGACCCCCGGGGGGCATGAACACCGGGGAGCTGTTTTTT
CASRPPGGMNTGELFF
>TRBV30|NA|TRBJ2-3|NA
TGTGCCTGGATGTTCGGGGCGATAGCGGCCACCACAGATACGCAGTATTTT
CAWMFGAIAATTDTQYF
>TRBV30|NA|TRBJ2-1|TRBD2
TGTGCCTGGAGCCCTAGCGGGAGGGCCTATGAGCAGTTCTTC
CAWSPSGRAYEQFF
>TRBV5-5|NA|TRBJ1-1|TRBD1
TGTGCCAGCAGCCTCAGGGGGCTTACTGAAGCTTTCTTT
CASSLRGLTEAFF
>TRBV27|NA|TRBJ2-3|TRBD2
TGTGCCAGCAGGCTGACTAGCGGGCACAGGGCCAGTCGAACAGATACGCAGTATTTT
CASRLTSGHRASRTDTQYF
>TRBV27|NA|TRBJ2-1|TRBD2
TGTGCCAGCAGGTCTGGACTAGCTCTTTACAATGAGCAGTTCTTC
CASRSGLALYNEQFF
>TRBV6-4|NA|TRBJ2-7|TRBD1
TGTGCCAGCAGCCCGGGACAGGGGTTTGGGCAGTACTTC
CASSPGQGFGQYF
>TRBV27|NA|TRBJ1-5|NA
TGTGCCAGCAGTTTCTCGGGGCCGCAGGGCGGTGAGCCCCAGCATTTT
CASSFSGPQGGEPQHF
>TRBV6-5|NA|TRBJ2-7|TRBD2
TGTGCCAGCATGCGTAGCGGGACCGCCTACGAGCAGTACTTC
CASMRSGTAYEQYF
>TRBV7-9|NA|TRBJ2-5|NA
TGTGCCAGCAGCTTTACAGCACCGGAGACCCAGTACTTC
CASSFTAPETQYF
>TRBV7-2|NA|TRBJ1-1|NA
TGTGCCAGCAGCTTAGTCCAGCGTGTGATCTTT
CASSLVQRVIF
>TRBV7-7|NA|TRBJ2-7|NA
TGTGCTAGCAGCTTAGCATGCTACGAGCAGTACTTC
CASSLACYEQYF
>TRBV5-1|NA|TRBJ1-2|NA
TGCGCCAGCAGCCCACTTAACAGGGCCTATGGCTACACCTTC
CASSPLNRAYGYTF
>TRBV5-4|NA|TRBJ1-3|TRBD1
TGTGCCAGCAGCTCGGGGACAGGGAGAACATCTGGAAACACCATATATTTT
CASSSGTGRTSGNTIYF
>TRBV2|NA|TRBJ2-1|NA
TGTGCCAGCAGCACCAGGGCCACCTACAATGAGCAGTTCTTC
CASSTRATYNEQFF
>TRBV5-1|NA|TRBJ2-1|NA
TGCGCCAGCAGCGGGGGCCACAGCTCCTACAATGAGCAGTTCTTC
CASSGGHSSYNEQFF
>TRBV28|NA|TRBJ2-7|NA
TGTGCCAGCAGGGACGACGGAGCCTACGAGCAGTACTTC
CASRDDGAYEQYF
>TRBV5-1|NA|TRBJ2-1|TRBD2
TGCGCCAGCAGCTCGGGACTAGCGGGAATGTTAAATGAGCAGTTCTTC
CASSSGLAGMLNEQFF
>TRBV7-9|NA|TRBJ2-3|NA
TGTGCCAGCAGCTTAGGTGGCGGGCCAGATACGCAGTATTTT
CASSLGGGPDTQYF
>TRBV6-1|NA|TRBJ1-1|TRBD1
TGTGCCAGCCGCAGGGGGTCAAAAGCTTTCTTT
CASRRGSKAFF
>TRBV5-6|NA|TRBJ1-5|NA
TGTGCCAGCAGCTTGTCGGGATACAATCAGCCCCAGCATTTT
CASSLSGYNQPQHF
>TRBV13|once|TRBJ2-6|NA
TGTGCCAGCAGCCGACCTCTGACCGCTCACTCTGGGGCCAACGTCCTGACTTTC
CASSRPLTAHSGANVLTF
>TRBV28|NA|TRBJ2-7|TRBD2
TGTGCCAGCAGCCCCATCCTAGCGGGAGCAATGGACGAGCAGTACTTC
CASSPILAGAMDEQYF
>TRBV10-3|NA|TRBJ2-1|TRBD1
TGTGCCATCAGTTCCCGGGACAGGGGAGACAATGAGCAGTTCTTC
CAISSRDRGDNEQFF
>TRBV6-1|NA|TRBJ2-5|NA
TGTGCCAGCAGCCTCGTAGAAGAGACCCAGTACTTC
CASSLVEETQYF
>TRBV6-1|NA|TRBJ2-1|NA
TGTGCCAGCAGTTTAGCGGTTGGGAATGAGCAGTTCTTC
CASSLAVGNEQFF
>TRBV28|NA|TRBJ2-7|TRBD2
TGTGCCAGCAGTCCAGCGGGAGGGTCACACTCCTACGAGCAGTACTTC
CASSPAGGSHSYEQYF
>TRBV5-4|NA|TRBJ2-3|NA
TGTGCCAGCAGCTTGTCCGGGAGTCGAGATACGCAGTATTTT
CASSLSGSRDTQYF
>TRBV29-1|NA|TRBJ2-6|TRBD1
TGCAGCGTCAGGACAGGGGGCACTGGGGCCAACGTCCTGACTTTC
CSVRTGGTGANVLTF